The sequence of this T cell receptor beta chain was determined in a study of blood T cell repertoires in COVID-19 (dated by TCRdb to the early 2020s). With respect to the entire study: The collaborator samples originated in the United States, Italy and Spain and spanned the acute and convalescent phases of COVID-19. The prospective study material was composed of cDNA or gDNA derived from T cells, B-cell-depleted T cells, or PBMCs. Where HLA class I and class II types were available, the types were taken from metadata supplied by the sample provider, not from assay-based typing. Deeply sampled blood TCRbeta repertoires from subjects exposed to, actively infected with, or recovered from COVID-19 were included in the dataset. The repertoires were released in a freely available public database intended as a resource for research on the immune response to SARS-CoV-2. The samples were drawn from two sources: the first 160 participants of the ongoing ImmuneRACE study, and fewer than 1,500 subjects contributed by 6 global collaborators. Nearly every sample came with metadata listing a de-identified subject ID, COVID-19 status, age in years and sex.

To note about this clone: Its antigen remains undetermined. One base away there is no much larger clone; base qualities are not given.

CDR1 is given as GTSNPN and CDR2 as SVGIG, both from the germline V gene (reference sequence). From V the trimming removes 2 bases and from J it removes 5 bases, while the gene matches leave 4 bases of the junction unaccounted for. The CDR3 contains 15 residues, cysteine and phenylalanine counted. The only DNA kept is the CDR3, 45 bases in frame from the first base. Points the paper makes about the study in general: The amount of clinical and demographic metadata varied by source and participant and was provided uncurated.

Collaborating institutions collected whole blood in K2EDTA tubes following their own protocols. Collaborator samples were shipped for TCRbeta analysis as frozen whole blood, isolated PBMCs, or DNA extracted from either sample type. TCRbeta CDR3 regions were amplified from genomic DNA by means of the immunoSEQ Assay, a bias-controlled multiplex PCR. Per the original workflow: The number of nucleated cells in each sample was estimated from the amplification of reference gene primers within the assay. To quantify the absolute abundance of each unique TCRbeta CDR3 rearrangement, sequence reads were collapsed and filtered. For each sample, productive Simpson clonality was calculated by taking the square root of Simpson's diversity index across productive rearrangements. In its TCRdb copy, this immuneACCESS table keeps in-frame sequences only and misses some clones. Where compared with another copy, unresolved V genes explain less than half of these, and the others have no known cause. For V, J and clone size, that table is used; D and trimming come from the DNA. This sample holds roughly 200,000 clones; roughly 86% were observed only once. About 1.7% of the sample is taken by the ten largest.

The source material was peripheral blood. This TCR derives from a man younger than 35 with active or convalescent COVID-19. The chain joins TRBV30 to TRBJ2-7, with TRBD2 matching 15 junction bases. The bases read TGTGCCTGGAGTAGTGGGACTAGCGGGAGGCACGAGCAGTACTTC. Its translation is CAWSSGTSGRHEQYF.